This T cell receptor beta chain was observed in a study of T-cell memory formation after mild COVID-19. In germline, CDR1 is SGHNT, CDR2 YYREEE (reference sequence). Between the trimmed V and J ends, which lost 3 bases and 0 bases, there was a span of 9 bases. The CDR3 totals 14 residues. As to this clonotype: Antigen unknown.

Using constant-segment primers, 5'RACE produced TCR alpha and TCR beta cDNA libraries carrying sample barcodes and UMIs. Via MiXCR, TCRdb re-called the 5' RACE reads, giving one row per CDR3 protein. The sample lists roughly 480,000 distinct CDR3 sequences, 20% to 25% occurring once. Overall study results and limits: Prior to infection, memory already included some responding clones, suggesting cross-reactive memory joined.

Sample: PBMCs or a T cell subset sorted from them (not recorded which). V gene TRBV5-4 combines with J gene TRBJ1-1; D gene ambiguous. The clonotype comes from an adult woman who had mild COVID-19 (a few samples of this study predate the infection). Cell type and time point are not known. CDR3 sequence reads: CASSYWTVNTEAFF. DNA for the CDR3: TGTGCCAGCAGCTATTGGACGGTGAACACTGAAGCTTTCTTT.